These 30 T cell receptor beta chains were sequenced from one sample in a study of OX40 agonist ivuxolimab in advanced cancers. TCRdb keeps only in-frame clones here, not all; method: immunoSEQ multiplex PCR. The data show 20,000 to 25,000 clones, under 95% seen once. Sequencing used CD4+ or CD8+ T cells sorted from blood, obtained in a trial of the OX40 agonist ivuxolimab. These TCRs come from an adult with an advanced solid tumor such as melanoma, head and neck, liver or kidney cancer.

The chain combines TRBV4-1 with TRBJ1-2, with D tentatively TRBD1 (5 bases). CDR3 size: 19 residues. Germline CDR1 reads MGHRA; CDR2 reads YSYEKL. The V end lost 3 bases, the J end lost 4 bases, and 27 bases lay between the germline ends. The CDR3 loop reads CASSQVRPGTGRSSYGYTF. CDR3 sequence (DNA): TGCGCCAGCAGCCAGGTACGACCCGGGACGGGAAGATCGAGCTATGGCTACACCTTC.

The chain carries TRBV7-9 and TRBJ2-3, with D tentatively TRBD1 or TRBD2 (6 bases each). Trimming took 4 bases from V and 4 from J, leaving 24 bases between them. The CDR3 covers 18 residues. The V gene's germline CDR1 is SEHNR and CDR2 FQNEAQ (reference sequence). This CDR3 is CASSSTVARGPFPDTQYF. In nucleotides, the CDR3 is TGTGCCAGCAGCTCCACTGTCGCTCGGGGGCCGTTTCCAGATACGCAGTATTTT. Supplemented by reference TRBV7-9 and TRBJ2-3, the full variable domain reads DTGVSQNPRHKITKRGQNVTFRCDPISEHNRLYWYRQTLGQGPEFLTYFQNEAQLEKSRLLSDRFSAERPKGSFSTLEIQRTEQGDSAMYLCASSSTVARGPFPDTQYFGPGTRLTVL.

This sequence joins TRBV27 and TRBJ2-7; D perhaps matches TRBD1 (6 bases). The CDR3 contains 14 residues. Trimming removed 5 bases from V and 5 bases from J, with 16 bases in between. Per germline, CDR1 MNHEY and CDR2 SMNVEV (reference sequence). In DNA form, the CDR3 reads TGTGCCAGCAGTGCCGACAGGTCCGCGCACGAGCAGTACTTC. Amino acids: CASSADRSAHEQYF.

The V call is TRBV2, the J call TRBJ2-5; 14 bases agree with TRBD2. V trimming: 6 bases; J trimming: 0 bases; junction bases outside the gene matches: 12. Germline loops: CDR1 SNHLY, CDR2 FYNNEI. The length of the CDR3 is 19 residues. CDR3 DNA sequence: TGTGCCAGCAGCCAGGGACTAGCGGGGGAGAACCCGTACCAAGAGACCCAGTACTTC. It codes for CASSQGLAGENPYQETQYF.

The gene calls are TRBV6-6 and TRBJ1-1, with a possible D match to TRBD1 (6 bases). The CDR3 spans 15 residues. V gave up 5 bases and J gave up 0 bases, with 13 bases separating them. CDR1 and CDR2 (germline): MNHNY, SVGAGI (reference sequence). The CDR3 protein is CASSTTGQMNTEAFF. CDR3 in DNA: TGTGCCAGCAGTACGACAGGACAAATGAACACTGAAGCTTTCTTT.

The rearrangement joins TRBV7-9 to TRBJ2-6, with 9 bases aligning to TRBD1. After removal of 4 bases from V and 0 bases from J, the junction contained 10 bases not matched to a gene. The CDR3 loop spans 19 amino acids. Germline V gene sequence: CDR1 SEHNR, CDR2 FQNEAQ (reference sequence). The CDR3 here is CASSSNRGQDLSGANVLTF. DNA of the CDR3: TGTGCCAGCAGCTCCAACAGGGGGCAGGACCTCTCTGGGGCCAACGTCCTGACTTTC.

This chain joins TRBV29-1 and TRBJ1-1, with 7 bases fitting TRBD1. J gave up 6 bases and V 5 bases, and 6 bases lay outside the gene matches. This CDR3 spans 12 amino acids. In germline, CDR1 is SQVTM, CDR2 ANQGSEA. This chain's CDR3 is CSVKDRFPEAFF. The CDR3 DNA reads TGCAGCGTTAAGGACAGGTTCCCTGAAGCTTTCTTT.

The DNA of the CDR3 is TGTGCCACCAGCAGAGATGGCCCCCAGGACGGCTACACCTTC. Translation: CATSRDGPQDGYTF. The rearrangement links TRBV15 to TRBJ1-2; D is unresolved. This CDR3 comprises 14 residues. V lost 0 bases and J lost 8, with 13 bases in between. Germline-derived CDR1 and CDR2 are LNHNV and YYDKDF (reference sequence).

The chain employs TRBV7-9 and TRBJ2-1; D tentatively reads TRBD1 or TRBD2 (5 bases each). Deletions cut 6 bases from V and 8 bases from J, with 14 bases between. Germline lookup yields CDR1 SEHNR and CDR2 FQNEAQ (reference sequence). This CDR3 is built from 13 residues. CDR3 sequence: CASSFSGADEQFF. CDR3 DNA sequence: TGTGCCAGCAGTTTCTCCGGGGCCGATGAGCAGTTCTTC.

The chain carries TRBV21-1 and TRBJ2-1. TRBV21-1 is a known pseudogene. The CDR3 sequence is 13 residues long. The CDR3 sequence: CASSKGTKFHQFF. CDR3 DNA sequence: TGTGCCAGCAGCAAAGGGACCAAGTTCCACCAGTTCTTC.

The chain carries TRBV30 and TRBJ1-1, with TRBD1 identical over 9 bases. J was trimmed by 5 bases and V by 2 bases; bases with no gene match: 3. The germline CDR1 and CDR2 sequences are GTSNPN and SVGIG (reference sequence). The CDR3 sequence is 13 residues long. CDR3 sequence (DNA): TGTGCCTGGAGTACGGACAGGGGAACTGAAGCTTTCTTT. Translating gives CAWSTDRGTEAFF.

The rearrangement uses TRBV5-4 and TRBJ2-5, with 12 bases aligning to TRBD2. CDR1 is SGHNT and CDR2 is YYREEE in the germline V gene (reference sequence). V lost 4 bases to trimming and J lost 2 bases; unmatched junction nucleotides: 6. The CDR3 is 16 residues long. CDR3 bases: TGTGCCAGCAGCCTCTGGACTAGCGGGGTTCAAGAGACCCAGTACTTC. It encodes CASSLWTSGVQETQYF.

This chain connects TRBV10-2 to TRBJ2-7; 7 bases line up with TRBD1. The CDR3 totals 16 residues. With V trimmed by 0 bases and J by 1 base, 6 bases remained unmatched. Germline CDR1 is WSHSY and CDR2 is SAAADI. This CDR3 is CASSESRGLLSYEQYF. Here the CDR3 DNA reads TGCGCCAGCAGTGAGTCGAGGGGGCTTCTTTCCTACGAGCAGTACTTC.

This chain connects TRBV30 to TRBJ2-3; D is possibly TRBD1 or TRBD2 (6 bases each). With 4 bases removed from V and 2 bases from J, the gap between germline ends came to 16 bases. The CDR3 has 15 residues. The germline gives CDR1 GTSNPN, CDR2 SVGIG (reference sequence). CDR3 in amino acids: CAWNNGGPNTDTQYF. As DNA, the CDR3 is TGTGCCTGGAATAATGGGGGGCCAAACACAGATACGCAGTATTTT.

V usage is TRBV7-7 and J usage is TRBJ2-5; the D is unclear. This CDR3 has 14 amino acids. Germline loops: CDR1 SSHAT, CDR2 FNYEAQ (reference sequence). The ends were cut back, 1 base at V and 0 bases at J, with 6 bases in the middle. CDR3: CASSLGGNQETQYF. For the CDR3, the DNA is TGTGCCAGCAGCTTAGGAGGTAACCAAGAGACCCAGTACTTC.

This chain uses TRBV6-5 with TRBJ2-7; tentatively, D is TRBD1 or TRBD2 (5 bases each). Germline-derived CDR1 and CDR2 are MNHEY and SVGAGI. The CDR3 covers 15 residues. With 6 bases removed from V and 2 bases from J, the gap between germline ends came to 17 bases. CDR3 coding DNA: TGTGCCAGCAGAGCTAGGGACGGTCGGCCCTACGAGCAGTACTTC. Protein sequence: CASRARDGRPYEQYF.

V usage is TRBV5-1 and J usage is TRBJ2-1, with TRBD2 matching 8 bases. Trimming cost V 4 bases and J 2 bases; bases outside gene matches: 2. Germline CDR1 SGHRS, CDR2 YFSETQ. This CDR3 comprises 14 residues. CDR3 region: CASSLAGPYNEQFF. The CDR3 DNA follows: TGCGCCAGCAGCCTAGCGGGTCCCTACAATGAGCAGTTCTTC.

This clone is labeled medium-sized. The gene calls are TRBV19 and TRBJ2-4, with D perhaps TRBD1 (6 bases). The CDR3 spans 16 residues. Trimming left V 4 bases short and J 1 base short, with 14 bases between. In germline, CDR1 is LNHDA, CDR2 SQIVND (reference sequence). The CDR3 protein is CASSTHRDGAKNIQYF. CDR3 in DNA: TGTGCCAGTAGTACCCACAGGGACGGGGCCAAAAACATTCAGTACTTC.

The genes are TRBV6-5 and TRBJ1-5; D is perhaps TRBD1 (6 bases). V was pared by 2 bases and J by 4 bases, with 9 bases between. Germline-derived CDR1 and CDR2 are MNHEY and SVGAGI. CDR3 length equals 14 residues. CDR3 region: CASSYQGINQPQHF. CDR3 nucleotides: TGTGCCAGCAGTTACCAGGGGATTAATCAGCCCCAGCATTTT.

V is TRBV6-5 and J is TRBJ1-2; no definite D call. This CDR3 has 15 amino acids. Germline lookup yields CDR1 MNHEY and CDR2 SVGAGI. The V end was cut by 7 bases, the J end by 7 bases, with 22 bases between. This CDR3 is CASTPSPLNRVGYTF. The CDR3 DNA reads TGTGCCAGCACCCCCTCCCCTCTGAACCGGGTTGGCTACACCTTC.

CDR3 sequence (DNA): TGTGCCAGCAGCTCGCCCCAGGGCGACCTTGAAGCTTTCTTT. It is translated as CASSSPQGDLEAFF. The gene calls are TRBV7-9 and TRBJ1-1, with a weak D call TRBD1 (5 bases). Per the germline V gene, CDR1 is SEHNR and CDR2 is FQNEAQ (reference sequence). The CDR3 runs to 14 residues. Trimming left V 4 bases short and J 7 bases short, with 16 bases between.

The chain employs TRBV5-8 and TRBJ1-5; D is unresolved. CDR3 length equals 15 residues. The V gene lost 1 base and the J gene lost 7 bases, with 15 bases spanning the gap. The germline CDR1 and CDR2 sequences are SGHTS and YDEGEE. CDR3 protein: CASSLMGRGGQPQHF. As DNA, the CDR3 is TGTGCCAGCAGCTTGATGGGTCGGGGAGGCCAGCCCCAGCATTTT.

The chain joins TRBV11-2 to TRBJ1-6; D gene uncertain. This CDR3 has 17 residues. The germline V and J ends were trimmed by 0 bases and 0 bases, with 9 bases remaining between them. Germline values: CDR1 SGHAT, CDR2 FQNNGV. The CDR3 is CASSLDHDFSYNSPLHF. DNA of the CDR3: TGTGCCAGCAGCTTAGATCACGATTTCTCCTATAATTCACCCCTCCACTTT.

V is TRBV4-1 and J is TRBJ2-7; 7 bases line up with TRBD1. Germline V CDR1 and CDR2: MGHRA, YSYEKL. The V and J ends lost 5 bases and 5 bases, in that order; junction bases with no gene match: 9. This CDR3 spans 14 amino acids. For the CDR3, the DNA is TGCGCCAGCAGCATAGACAGGGTCTACGACGAGCAGTACTTC. Translation: CASSIDRVYDEQYF.

CDR3 amino acids: CASSLSSYNEQFF. CDR3 nucleotides: TGTGCCAGCAGCTTGAGCTCCTACAATGAGCAGTTCTTC. The rearrangement uses TRBV11-2 and TRBJ2-1; D gene ambiguous. This CDR3 spans 13 amino acids. Trimming removed 3 bases at V and 0 bases at J, with 3 bases between. Germline V lookup: CDR1 SGHAT, CDR2 FQNNGV.

This rearrangement joins TRBV10-2 to TRBJ2-7; 7 nucleotides align to TRBD1. CDR3 length: 14 residues. Germline lookup yields CDR1 WSHSY and CDR2 SAAADI. The trim removed 7 bases at V and 5 bases at J, leaving 11 bases unmatched. The CDR3 spells CASTLGTARDEQYF. CDR3 in DNA: TGCGCCAGCACACTTGGGACAGCCCGTGACGAGCAGTACTTC.

CDR3 nucleotides: TGTGCCAGCAGCCGGGTTCTTGCTTCGAACACTGAAGCTTTCTTT. Residues: CASSRVLASNTEAFF. The chain links TRBV7-9 to TRBJ1-1, with unresolved D. V was clipped by 5 bases and J by 1 base, with 14 bases between them. Germline V gene lookup returns CDR1 SEHNR and CDR2 FQNEAQ (reference sequence). This CDR3 has 15 residues.

The J gene is TRBJ2-1, the V gene TRBV6-1, with D perhaps TRBD2 (6 bases). V was shortened by 0 bases and J by 7 bases, with 13 bases between the two germline ends. The CDR3 contains 15 residues. Germline V gives CDR1 MNHNS, CDR2 SASEGT. CDR3 sequence: CASSEAAHGGNEQFF. The CDR3, as DNA: TGTGCCAGCAGTGAAGCCGCACACGGAGGGAATGAGCAGTTCTTC.

The chain couples TRBV11-2 to TRBJ1-5; D might be TRBD1 (5 bases). The length of the CDR3 is 13 residues. From germline, CDR1 is SGHAT and CDR2 FQNNGV. Trimming removed 2 bases from V and 6 bases from J, with 8 bases in between. The CDR3 loop reads CASSLRGGQPQHF. CDR3 DNA: TGTGCCAGCAGCTTAAGGGGAGGTCAGCCCCAGCATTTT.

This chain connects TRBV7-6 to TRBJ1-1; D gene uncertain. Trimming removed 6 bases from V and 3 bases from J, with 11 bases in between. Germline CDR1 SGHVS, CDR2 FNYEAQ. CDR3 size: 13 residues. The CDR3 reads CASRNNQHTEAFF. The CDR3 DNA is TGTGCCAGCAGAAACAACCAACACACTGAAGCTTTCTTT.